This T cell receptor (beta chain) is from a study of early T cells in non-severe SARS-CoV-2 infection. In TCRdb, the 5' RACE reads were re-called with MiXCR into one record per CDR3 protein. The repertoire holds some 49,000 distinct CDR3 sequences, with approximately 12% as singletons. Study-wide findings and caveats: Missing private and CD4 specificities, VDJdb matching favored anti-spike CD8 responses.

This clonotype showed up many times. Its antigen is not known. Germline CDR1 is KGHDR and CDR2 is SFDVKD. Trimming shortened V by 2 bases and J by 0 bases, and 7 bases separated the two germline ends. There are 14 residues in the CDR3. The chain joins TRBV24-1 to TRBJ2-7; D not certain. Sample: whole blood. The TCR originated in an adult who was a healthcare worker with PCR-confirmed SARS-CoV-2 infection or an uninfected control (not recorded which). The CDR3 loop reads CATSDSWNSYEQYF. In DNA form, the CDR3 reads TGTGCCACCAGTGATTCTTGGAACTCCTACGAGCAGTACTTC.